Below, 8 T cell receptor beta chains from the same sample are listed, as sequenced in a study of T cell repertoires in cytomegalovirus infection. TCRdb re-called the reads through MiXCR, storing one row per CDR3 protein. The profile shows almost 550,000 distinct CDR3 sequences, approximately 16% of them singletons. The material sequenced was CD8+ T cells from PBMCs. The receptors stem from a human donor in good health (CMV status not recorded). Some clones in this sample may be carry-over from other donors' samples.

The CDR3, as DNA: TGTGCCAGCAGGTTGACAGGGGTACTTTATGGTGAGCAGTTCTTC. It specifies CASRLTGVLYGEQFF. V and J are TRBV11-2 and TRBJ2-1, with TRBD1 matching over 8 bases. The CDR3 totals 15 residues. V was pared by 6 bases and J by 9 bases, with 13 bases of the junction left unmatched. The V gene's germline CDR1 is SGHAT and CDR2 FQNNGV.

The CDR3 protein is CASSYSIEKLFF. For the CDR3, the DNA is TGTGCCAGCAGTTACTCGATAGAAAAACTGTTTTTT. The chain couples TRBV6-6 to TRBJ1-4; no clear D. Germline lookup yields CDR1 MNHNY and CDR2 SVGAGI (reference sequence). CDR3 length: 12 residues. Trimming shortened V by 0 bases and J by 8 bases, and 4 bases separated the two germline ends.

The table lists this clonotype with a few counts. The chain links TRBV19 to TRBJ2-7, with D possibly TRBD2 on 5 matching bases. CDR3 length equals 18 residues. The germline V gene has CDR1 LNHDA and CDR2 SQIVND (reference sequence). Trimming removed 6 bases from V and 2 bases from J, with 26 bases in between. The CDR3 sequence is CASSPPRRALHLPYEQYF. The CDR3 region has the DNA TGTGCCAGTAGCCCACCCCGGCGGGCCTTACATCTTCCCTACGAGCAGTACTTC.

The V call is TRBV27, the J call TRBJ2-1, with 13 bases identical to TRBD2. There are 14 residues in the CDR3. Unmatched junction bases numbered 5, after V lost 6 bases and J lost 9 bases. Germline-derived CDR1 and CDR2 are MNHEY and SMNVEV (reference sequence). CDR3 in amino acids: CASRLAGGGSEQFF. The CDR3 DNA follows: TGTGCCAGCAGACTAGCGGGAGGGGGTAGTGAGCAGTTCTTC.

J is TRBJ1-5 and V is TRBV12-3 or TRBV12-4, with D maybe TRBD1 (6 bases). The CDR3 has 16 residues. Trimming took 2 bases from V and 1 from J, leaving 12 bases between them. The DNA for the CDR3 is TGTGCCAGCAGTTTATCTCCGACAGGCAGCAATCAGCCCCAGCATTTT. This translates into CASSLSPTGSNQPQHF.

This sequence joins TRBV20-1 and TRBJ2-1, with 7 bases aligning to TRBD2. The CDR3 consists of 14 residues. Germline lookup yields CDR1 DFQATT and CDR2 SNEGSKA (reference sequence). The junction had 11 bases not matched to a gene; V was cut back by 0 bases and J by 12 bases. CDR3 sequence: CSARDLIAGWGQFF. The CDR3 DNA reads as TGCAGTGCTAGAGACCTCATAGCGGGTTGGGGGCAGTTCTTC.

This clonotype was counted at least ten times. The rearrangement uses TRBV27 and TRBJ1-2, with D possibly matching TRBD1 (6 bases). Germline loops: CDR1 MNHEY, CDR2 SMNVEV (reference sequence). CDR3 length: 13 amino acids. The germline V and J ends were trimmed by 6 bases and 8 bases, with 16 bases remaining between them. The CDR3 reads CASRPRQAGGYTF. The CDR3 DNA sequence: TGTGCCAGCAGACCTAGACAGGCCGGGGGCTACACCTTC.

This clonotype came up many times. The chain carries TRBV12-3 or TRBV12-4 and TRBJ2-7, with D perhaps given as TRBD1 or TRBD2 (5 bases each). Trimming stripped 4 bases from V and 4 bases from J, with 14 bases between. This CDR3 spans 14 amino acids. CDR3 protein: CASSSWDGDYEQYF. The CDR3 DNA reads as TGTGCCAGCAGTTCCTGGGACGGAGATTACGAGCAGTACTTC.